One and the same sample provided the 14 T cell receptor beta chains below, sequenced in a study of blood T cell repertoires in COVID-19. TCRdb's copy holds only in-frame clones and misses some; the assay was immunoSEQ multiplex PCR. In the table there are more than 300,000 clones, almost 90% of which are singletons. Sequencing was performed on peripheral blood. All receptors derive from a woman aged 70 to 79 with COVID-19, enrolled during active disease.

This clone was seen just once. This chain joins TRBV24-1 and TRBJ2-3, with D maybe TRBD2 (5 bases). This CDR3 is built from 14 residues. Germline loops: CDR1 KGHDR, CDR2 SFDVKD. Deletions cut 1 base from V and 4 bases from J, with 8 bases between. In DNA form, the CDR3 reads TGTGCCACCAGTGATTTCGGGCGGGCAGATACGCAGTATTTT. It translates to CATSDFGRADTQYF.

V usage is TRBV5-4 and J usage is TRBJ2-5; 8 bases are a match to TRBD2. Germline V gene lookup returns CDR1 SGHNT and CDR2 YYREEE (reference sequence). Unmatched junction bases numbered 8, after V lost 2 bases and J lost 5 bases. CDR3 length: 15 amino acids. CDR3 amino acids: CASSFSGSGAETQYF. For the CDR3, the DNA is TGTGCCAGCAGCTTCTCGGGTAGCGGGGCTGAGACCCAGTACTTC.

The chain recombines TRBV6-1 with TRBJ2-7; tentative D call: TRBD2 (6 bases). CDR1 MNHNS and CDR2 SASEGT come from the germline V gene. Trimming stripped 5 bases from V and 6 bases from J, with 17 bases between. The CDR3 length is 14 residues. The CDR3: CASSYRGGIGEQYF. The CDR3 coding sequence is TGTGCCAGCAGTTATCGTGGGGGGATTGGCGAGCAGTACTTC.

This sequence joins TRBV27 and TRBJ2-7; D possibly corresponds to TRBD1 (6 bases). Germline CDR1 reads MNHEY; CDR2 reads SMNVEV (reference sequence). CDR3 length: 15 amino acids. The V end was cut by 6 bases, the J end by 5 bases, with 20 bases between. Here the CDR3 reads CASRFERVGAHEQYF. CDR3 sequence (DNA): TGTGCCAGCAGGTTCGAACGTGTGGGGGCCCACGAGCAGTACTTC.

J is TRBJ2-2 and V is TRBV19, with TRBD2 as a possible D gene (5 bases). Germline CDR1 is LNHDA and CDR2 is SQIVND (reference sequence). With 3 bases removed from V and 6 bases from J, the gap between germline ends came to 14 bases. The CDR3 spans 15 residues. The CDR3 DNA reads as TGTGCCAGTAGTATCTGGCGGGCCCCGTCCGGGGAGCTGTTTTTT. Amino acid sequence: CASSIWRAPSGELFF.

The J gene is TRBJ1-2, the V gene TRBV6-5; 10 bases align to TRBD1. This CDR3 is 15 amino acids long. Germline CDR1 MNHEY, CDR2 SVGAGI. Trimming took 7 bases from V and 9 from J; bases not matched to a gene: 14. The CDR3 loop reads CASTGTGAHSRSYTF. The CDR3 DNA is TGTGCCAGCACCGGGACAGGGGCGCACTCAAGGAGCTACACCTTC.

The V call is TRBV23-1, the J call TRBJ1-6, with D perhaps matching TRBD1 (5 bases). TRBV23-1 is classed as an ORF, of uncertain function. V was cut by 3 bases and J by 8 bases, with 17 bases left in between. The CDR3 loop spans 16 amino acids. The chain's CDR3 is CASSHYTRVRYSPLHF. Here the CDR3 DNA reads TGCGCCAGCAGTCACTACACCAGGGTCAGGTATTCACCCCTCCACTTT.

The chain recombines TRBV5-4 with TRBJ1-1; 8 bases map to TRBD1. This CDR3 has 16 amino acids. Germline V lookup: CDR1 SGHNT, CDR2 YYREEE (reference sequence). Losses at the gene ends were 4 bases for V and 2 bases for J; bases not matched to a gene: 10. Here the CDR3 DNA reads TGTGCCAGCAGCCTCGACAGGGGAGGTAGAAACACTGAAGCTTTCTTT. Translated: CASSLDRGGRNTEAFF.

The rearrangement links TRBV6-5 to TRBJ1-2; 7 positions match TRBD1. Per germline, CDR1 MNHEY and CDR2 SVGAGI. The CDR3 is 13 amino acids. J was trimmed by 7 bases and V by 6 bases; bases with no gene match: 8. In nucleotides, the CDR3 is TGTGCCAGCAGCGACAGGGTCAGCGGTGGCTACACCTTC. Translating it yields CASSDRVSGGYTF.

The rearrangement joins TRBV19 to TRBJ1-1, with 10 bases aligning to TRBD1. The CDR3 length is 12 residues. Trimming cost V 7 bases and J 8 bases; bases outside gene matches: 4. Germline V gene lookup returns CDR1 LNHDA and CDR2 SQIVND (reference sequence). The CDR3 bases are TGTGCCAGTAACCGACAGGGGGCAGAAGCTTTCTTT. Translated, it gives CASNRQGAEAFF.

The chain links TRBV6-5 to TRBJ1-5; a weak D match, TRBD1 (6 bases). Germline V gives CDR1 MNHEY, CDR2 SVGAGI. The ends were cut back, 5 bases at V and 7 bases at J, with 15 bases in the middle. The length of the CDR3 is 14 residues. As DNA, the CDR3 is TGTGCCAGCAGTCTTCACAGGGTAGGGCAGCCCCAGCATTTT. It codes for CASSLHRVGQPQHF.

This clone was found a few times. CDR3 loop: CASSLGEGRPQHF. The CDR3 DNA sequence: TGCGCCAGCAGCTTGGGTGAGGGTAGGCCCCAGCATTTT. The chain carries TRBV5-1 and TRBJ1-5; no firm D call. V lost 0 bases, J lost 9 bases, and 10 bases lay in between. The CDR3 extends over 13 amino acids. CDR1 is SGHRS and CDR2 is YFSETQ in the germline V gene.

The J gene is TRBJ1-6, the V gene TRBV30, with unresolved D. CDR1 GTSNPN and CDR2 SVGIG come from the germline V gene (reference sequence). Trimming pared 1 base from V and 8 bases from J, leaving 3 bases between. The CDR3 runs to 11 residues. DNA for the CDR3: TGTGCCTGGAGTGCCTATTCACCCCTCCACTTT. Residues: CAWSAYSPLHF.

The chain couples TRBV7-2 to TRBJ1-5, with D hard to call. This CDR3 contains 16 residues. Germline lookup yields CDR1 SGHTA and CDR2 FQGNSA. V shed 0 bases and J shed 6 bases, with 15 bases lying between them. The CDR3 spells CASSLAFGGLGQPQHF. The DNA for the CDR3 is TGTGCCAGCAGCTTAGCGTTCGGAGGGCTCGGTCAGCCCCAGCATTTT.